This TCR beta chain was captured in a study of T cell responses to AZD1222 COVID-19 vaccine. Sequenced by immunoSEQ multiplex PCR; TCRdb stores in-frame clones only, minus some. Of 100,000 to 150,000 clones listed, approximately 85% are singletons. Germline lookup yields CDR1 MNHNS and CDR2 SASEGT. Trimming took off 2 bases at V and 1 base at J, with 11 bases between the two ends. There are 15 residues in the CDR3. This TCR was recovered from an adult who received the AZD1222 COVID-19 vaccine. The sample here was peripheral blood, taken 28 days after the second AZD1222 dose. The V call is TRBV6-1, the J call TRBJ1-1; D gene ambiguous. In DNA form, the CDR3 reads TGTGCCAGCAGTGAAATCAGTTCTAAGAACACTGAAGCTTTCTTT. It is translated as CASSEISSKNTEAFF.